Following are 26 T cell receptor beta chains from one sample sequenced in a study of blood T cell repertoires in COVID-19. The repertoire was sequenced with immunoSEQ multiplex PCR; TCRdb's copy has only in-frame clones and lacks some. The sample records under 300,000 clones, approximately 91% being singletons. Sequencing was carried out using PBMCs or T cells enriched from blood (not recorded which). The receptors originated from a woman aged 25 to 45 who had recovered from COVID-19.

This chain links TRBV27 with TRBJ1-1, with D uncertain. The ends were cut back, 2 bases at V and 1 base at J, with 17 bases in the middle. The CDR3 extends over 17 amino acids. Germline V gene lookup returns CDR1 MNHEY and CDR2 SMNVEV (reference sequence). CDR3 nucleotides: TGTGCCAGCAGTTTAAGATGGGTGGAGGCGGGGAACACTGAAGCTTTCTTT. Its translation: CASSLRWVEAGNTEAFF.

The rearrangement uses TRBV7-3 and TRBJ1-1; no definite D call. V shed 2 bases and J shed 4 bases, with 8 bases lying between them. The CDR3 is 13 residues long. Germline CDR1 and CDR2: SGHTA and FQGTGA. The CDR3 reads CASSLGPSTEAFF. The CDR3 nucleotides read TGTGCCAGCAGCTTAGGTCCCAGCACTGAAGCTTTCTTT.

This clone is a singleton in its sample. This rearrangement joins TRBV4-3 to TRBJ1-4; D gene uncertain. Per germline, CDR1 LGHNA and CDR2 YSLEER. Trimming removed 4 bases from V and 3 bases from J, with 12 bases in between. The CDR3 contains 15 residues. The CDR3 is CASSRSGLANEKLFF. In nucleotides, the CDR3 is TGCGCCAGCAGCCGGTCGGGTCTTGCTAATGAAAAACTGTTTTTT.

This clone showed up just once. The CDR3 nucleotides read TGTGCCAGCAGCTTGGTTTTGGGGGCACGGACTGAAGCTTTCTTT. It encodes CASSLVLGARTEAFF. J is TRBJ1-1 and V is TRBV5-4, with D perhaps TRBD1 (6 bases). The V end was cut by 0 bases, the J end by 5 bases, with 14 bases between. CDR3 size: 15 residues. Germline V gene sequence: CDR1 SGHNT, CDR2 YYREEE (reference sequence).

This sequence joins TRBV4-3 and TRBJ1-5; no clear D gene. With 2 bases removed from V and 9 bases from J, the gap between germline ends came to 17 bases. The CDR3 sequence is 15 residues long. Germline V CDR1 and CDR2: LGHNA, YSLEER. CDR3 region: CASSQSKAVLTPQHF. The CDR3 DNA reads TGCGCCAGCAGCCAAAGCAAGGCGGTGTTAACGCCCCAGCATTTT.

This clone appeared a single time. The CDR3 region has the DNA TGTGCCAGCAGCTTCCTTGCGGGAGGTGGAATTTCGGATGGCTACACCTTC. Translation gives CASSFLAGGGISDGYTF. The chain has TRBV7-9 and TRBJ1-2; D unclear. Trimming pared 3 bases from V and 6 bases from J, leaving 23 bases between. The CDR3 loop spans 17 amino acids. From germline, CDR1 is SEHNR and CDR2 FQNEAQ (reference sequence).

This rearrangement joins TRBV11-3 to TRBJ1-4; possible D gene TRBD1, 5 bases. V lost 5 bases, J lost 0 bases, and 7 bases lay in between. Germline CDR1 SGHNT, CDR2 YENEEA. The CDR3 is 14 amino acids. CDR3 in amino acids: CASSTGPTNEKLFF. CDR3 DNA: TGTGCCAGCAGCACAGGCCCAACTAATGAAAAACTGTTTTTT.

This rearrangement joins TRBV2 to TRBJ2-7; TRBD2 is a possible D gene (6 bases). This CDR3 contains 15 residues. Germline CDR1 reads SNHLY; CDR2 reads FYNNEI. Trimming stripped 9 bases from V and 0 bases from J, with 18 bases between. Written as DNA, the CDR3 is TGTGCCAGTGGAGGGGCTAACGGCAGCTCCTACGAGCAGTACTTC. Translating gives CASGGANGSSYEQYF.

This rearrangement joins TRBV7-2 to TRBJ2-4, with 7 bases matching TRBD2. The CDR3 contains 15 residues. V lost 6 bases and J lost 1; bases outside the gene matches: 6. Per the germline V gene, CDR1 is SGHTA and CDR2 is FQGNSA. CDR3 nucleotide sequence: TGTGCCAGCAGGGTGGGGGGGTACGCCAAAAACATTCAGTACTTC. It specifies CASRVGGYAKNIQYF.

This chain connects TRBV3-1 (or the pseudogene TRBV3-2) to TRBJ1-3, with a possible D match to TRBD1 (5 bases). V lost 5 bases and J lost 1, with 12 bases in between. The CDR3 is 15 amino acids. In germline, CDR1 is LGHDT, CDR2 YNNKEL (reference sequence). This CDR3 reads CASSWGLFSGNTIYF. CDR3 bases: TGTGCCAGCAGCTGGGGACTTTTTTCTGGAAACACCATATATTTT.

The chain uses TRBV19 and TRBJ2-5; 12 bases match TRBD1. The germline V gene encodes CDR1 LNHDA and CDR2 SQIVND (reference sequence). Losses at the gene ends were 9 bases for V and 5 bases for J; bases not matched to a gene: 10. CDR3 size: 15 residues. The CDR3 here is CASSMLGQGAETQYF. The CDR3 DNA follows: TGTGCCAGCTCTATGTTGGGACAGGGGGCTGAGACCCAGTACTTC.

V and J are TRBV28 and TRBJ1-1; D call uncertain. From germline, CDR1 is MDHEN and CDR2 SYDVKM. This CDR3 region has 13 residues. V lost 6 bases and J 0 bases, leaving 8 bases between the germline ends. The CDR3 protein is CASRVQLNTEAFF. The CDR3 DNA sequence: TGTGCCAGCAGGGTACAGCTGAACACTGAAGCTTTCTTT.

The chain recombines TRBV7-9 with TRBJ2-3, with a possible D match to TRBD1 (6 bases). There are 15 residues in the CDR3. Germline assignment: CDR1 SEHNR and CDR2 FQNEAQ (reference sequence). The V and J ends lost 0 bases and 2 bases respectively, with 9 bases between them. The DNA of the CDR3 is TGTGCCAGCAGCTTAGCCACAGGGAACACAGATACGCAGTATTTT. Translation: CASSLATGNTDTQYF.

The J gene is TRBJ1-1, the V gene TRBV5-1, with TRBD1 matching over 10 bases. The germline V gene encodes CDR1 SGHRS and CDR2 YFSETQ. Germline trimming cut 4 bases from V and 1 base from J; bases unmatched to any gene: 10. The CDR3 is 17 amino acids. CDR3 region: CASSLRGQGIGNTEAFF. CDR3 DNA: TGCGCCAGCAGCCTTAGGGGACAGGGGATTGGGAACACTGAAGCTTTCTTT.

For the CDR3, the DNA is TGTGCCAGTGCCCTAACTACAGGGGAGGAGGGGCAGTACTTC. This gives the protein CASALTTGEEGQYF. This rearrangement joins TRBV9 to TRBJ2-7; weak D call: TRBD1 (7 bases). Germline V gene lookup returns CDR1 SGDLS and CDR2 YYNGEE. The V and J ends lost 8 bases and 9 bases respectively, with 24 bases between them. The CDR3 loop spans 14 amino acids.

The chain combines TRBV24-1 with TRBJ1-5, with D possibly being TRBD1 (5 bases). This CDR3 comprises 13 residues. In germline, CDR1 is KGHDR, CDR2 SFDVKD. V lost 4 bases to trimming and J lost 5 bases, with 8 bases between them. The DNA of the CDR3 is TGTGCCACCAGTGACCTGACAGATCAGCCCCAGCATTTT. It yields the protein CATSDLTDQPQHF.

The CDR3 DNA is TGTGCCAGCTCACCACCGTGGGAGGCGGTGACCTATGGCTACACCTTC. It translates to CASSPPWEAVTYGYTF. The chain couples TRBV18 to TRBJ1-2; D is uncertain. Germline CDR1 is KGHSH and CDR2 is LQKENI. Trimming cost V 0 bases and J 4 bases, with 15 bases left between them. CDR3 size: 16 residues.

The chain has TRBV7-9 and TRBJ1-1; D is possibly TRBD1 (6 bases). This CDR3 is built from 18 residues. The V end was cut by 1 base, the J end by 3 bases, with 21 bases between. The germline V gene has CDR1 SEHNR and CDR2 FQNEAQ (reference sequence). CDR3 sequence (DNA): TGTGCCAGCAGCTTAGAGACACATAGCGACAGGCCGGACACTGAAGCTTTCTTT. Protein product: CASSLETHSDRPDTEAFF.

This sequence joins TRBV5-4 and TRBJ1-2, with D tentatively TRBD1 (6 bases). The V gene lost 5 bases and the J gene lost 2 bases, with 13 bases spanning the gap. Germline loops: CDR1 SGHNT, CDR2 YYREEE (reference sequence). There are 14 residues in the CDR3. CDR3 sequence (DNA): TGTGCCAGCAGGATACAGGGAATCAACTATGGCTACACCTTC. It is translated as CASRIQGINYGYTF.

The chain links TRBV11-3 to TRBJ2-5; 7 bases fit TRBD2. Germline V lookup: CDR1 SGHNT, CDR2 YENEEA. Germline trimming cut 2 bases from V and 1 base from J; bases unmatched to any gene: 4. The CDR3 covers 15 residues. The DNA of the CDR3 is TGTGCCAGCAGCTTACGCGGGAGTGGCCAAGAGACCCAGTACTTC. It codes for CASSLRGSGQETQYF.

The J gene is TRBJ2-2, the V gene TRBV10-1; no clear D gene. CDR1 and CDR2 (germline): WNHNN, SYGVQD (reference sequence). Deletions cut 5 bases from V and 2 bases from J, with 6 bases between. CDR3 length: 13 residues. This CDR3 reads CASSYTNTGELFF. In nucleotides, the CDR3 is TGCGCCAGCAGTTATACTAACACCGGGGAGCTGTTTTTT.

This chain joins TRBV7-9 and TRBJ1-2; D is uncertain. This CDR3 spans 15 amino acids. Germline V gene sequence: CDR1 SEHNR, CDR2 FQNEAQ (reference sequence). V was pared by 2 bases and J by 3 bases, with 13 bases between. The CDR3 bases are TGTGCCAGCAGCTTAATCGCAGGTCAGGACTATGGCTACACCTTC. Residues: CASSLIAGQDYGYTF.

CDR3 region: CASSLLGGRTFSYNEQFF. The CDR3 DNA reads TGTGCCAGCAGCTTACTAGGCGGGCGCACCTTTTCCTACAATGAGCAGTTCTTC. This rearrangement joins TRBV7-3 to TRBJ2-1; TRBD2 is a possible D gene (5 bases). V lost 2 bases and J 1 base, leaving 18 bases between the germline ends. There are 18 residues in the CDR3. CDR1 is SGHTA and CDR2 is FQGTGA in the germline V gene.

The chain employs TRBV24-1 and TRBJ2-2; 8 bases line up with TRBD1. The CDR3 sequence is 17 residues long. In germline, CDR1 is KGHDR, CDR2 SFDVKD. Losses at the gene ends were 1 base for V and 1 base for J; bases not matched to a gene: 4. CDR3 amino acids: CATSDFPGTGNTGELFF. The CDR3, as DNA: TGTGCCACCAGTGATTTCCCCGGGACAGGGAACACCGGGGAGCTGTTTTTT.

This chain connects TRBV28 to TRBJ1-2; the D gene is possibly TRBD1 (6 bases). V dropped 3 bases and J dropped 4 bases, with 15 bases sitting between them. The CDR3 covers 15 residues. Germline V gene lookup returns CDR1 MDHEN and CDR2 SYDVKM. The chain's CDR3 is CASSFPQGFSYGYTF. CDR3 DNA: TGTGCCAGCAGTTTTCCACAGGGTTTCTCCTATGGCTACACCTTC.

V gene TRBV7-9 combines with J gene TRBJ1-2; D is uncertain. The germline gives CDR1 SEHNR, CDR2 FQNEAQ (reference sequence). This CDR3 is built from 14 residues. V was clipped by 2 bases and J by 4 bases, with 11 bases between them. This CDR3 reads CASSLSEQFYGYTF. CDR3 DNA: TGTGCCAGCAGCTTAAGTGAACAGTTCTATGGCTACACCTTC.